Given below is one T cell receptor beta chain in context. The antigen is not known. Method: immunoSEQ multiplex PCR; TCRdb's copy keeps in-frame clones and lacks some. The sample lists approximately 60,000 clones, roughly 90% occurring once. These data come from a study of OX40 agonist ivuxolimab in advanced cancers. General study results and limits: Relative to CD4+, CD8+ T cells held more expanded clones on average.

From germline, CDR1 is SGHTA and CDR2 FQGTGA. The CDR3 loop spans 14 amino acids. With 3 bases removed from V and 1 base from J, the gap between germline ends came to 8 bases. The sample consisted of CD4+ or CD8+ T cells sorted from blood, taken in a trial of the OX40 agonist ivuxolimab. J is TRBJ2-3 and V is TRBV7-3; tentatively, D is TRBD2 (6 bases). This receptor was identified in an adult with an advanced solid tumor such as melanoma, head and neck, liver or kidney cancer. CDR3: CASSLRGGTDTQYF. CDR3 coding DNA: TGTGCCAGCAGCTTGCGGGGAGGCACAGATACGCAGTATTTT.